The 22 T cell receptor beta chains below come from one sample, sequenced in a study of T cells in Graves' hyperthyroidism and ophthalmopathy. Amplified TCR beta CDR3 regions derived from RNA transcripts. Researchers ran a first-round RT-PCR on the TCR CDR3 using the HTBI primer set. TCRdb re-called the multiplex PCR reads with MiXCR, one entry per CDR3 protein. Seen here are tens of thousands of distinct CDR3 sequences, roughly half observed once, and the top ten hold 25%. Sequences were obtained from blood. Source of these receptors: a woman aged 40 to 55 with Graves' ophthalmopathy.

The chain has TRBV7-3 and TRBJ2-7; 13 bases map to TRBD2. The germline V gene has CDR1 SGHTA and CDR2 FQGTGA. The CDR3 has 17 amino acids. V lost 5 bases, J lost 4 bases, and 11 bases stayed unmatched. The CDR3 loop reads CASSRRAGTSGEYEQYF. The CDR3 coding sequence is TGTGCCAGCAGCCGTAGGGCCGGGACTAGCGGGGAATACGAGCAGTACTTC.

This clonotype was detected many times. The chain employs TRBV11-3 and TRBJ1-2; the match to TRBD1 covers 9 bases. The CDR3 is 14 amino acids. Germline CDR1 reads SGHNT; CDR2 reads YENEEA. With V trimmed by 3 bases and J by 8 bases, 7 bases remained unmatched. The CDR3 protein is CASSFNGQGRGYTF. The CDR3 DNA sequence: TGTGCCAGCAGCTTCAACGGACAGGGGCGAGGCTACACCTTC.

The chain uses TRBV20-1 and TRBJ2-5; D is ambiguous. Germline CDR1 reads DFQATT; CDR2 reads SNEGSKA (reference sequence). The CDR3 has 10 amino acids. Trimming cost V 3 bases and J 7 bases, with 6 bases left between them. The CDR3 DNA reads TGCAGTGCTAGGGTGGGGACCCAGTACTTC. Amino acid sequence: CSARVGTQYF.

In the case of this clonotype: Germline is not matched at one junction end, which may reflect a read error. V usage is TRBV7-9 and J usage is TRBJ2-4; either TRBD1 or TRBD2 may supply D (6 bases each). Germline V lookup: CDR1 SEHNR, CDR2 FQNEAQ (reference sequence). The CDR3 runs to 17 residues. The CDR3 DNA follows: TGTGCCAGCAGCTTGAGCGGAGGGGGTCTCGCCAAAAGCATTCAGTACTTC. It translates to CASSLSGGGLAKSIQYF.

In its sample, this clonotype was seen many times. The chain joins TRBV19 to TRBJ2-4; 9 bases are shared with TRBD2. V trimming: 5 bases; J trimming: 3 bases; junction bases outside the gene matches: 5. This CDR3 contains 15 residues. Germline lookup yields CDR1 LNHDA and CDR2 SQIVND (reference sequence). This chain's CDR3 is CASSRGGGGKNIQYF. Here the CDR3 DNA reads TGTGCCAGTAGTCGCGGCGGGGGGGGCAAAAACATTCAGTACTTC.

This clonotype showed up many times. The chain employs TRBV27 and TRBJ1-2; 8 nucleotides align to TRBD1. Losses at the gene ends were 0 bases for V and 9 bases for J; bases not matched to a gene: 6. Germline CDR1 reads MNHEY; CDR2 reads SMNVEV (reference sequence). CDR3 length: 14 amino acids. DNA for the CDR3: TGTGCCAGCAGTTTATCGAACAGGGGGTATCGCTACACCTTC. It codes for CASSLSNRGYRYTF.

This clonotype was seen ten or more times. V and J are TRBV20-1 and TRBJ1-2, with no clear D. V lost 0 bases to trimming and J lost 5 bases, with 16 bases between them. Per germline, CDR1 DFQATT and CDR2 SNEGSKA (reference sequence). The CDR3 sequence is 15 residues long. The CDR3 protein is CSARDLGAPTYGYTF. The CDR3 nucleotides are TGCAGTGCTAGAGATTTAGGAGCGCCTACTTATGGCTACACCTTC.

This clonotype was counted ten times or more. The chain recombines TRBV9 with TRBJ2-3, with 13 positions matching TRBD2. V lost 1 base to trimming and J lost 1 base; unmatched junction nucleotides: 6. The germline CDR1 and CDR2 sequences are SGDLS and YYNGEE. CDR3 length equals 18 residues. The DNA for the CDR3 is TGTGCCAGCAGCGTAAATCCTGGACTAGCGGGAGGCACAGATACGCAGTATTTT. Its protein product is CASSVNPGLAGGTDTQYF.

The chain is built from TRBV20-1 and TRBJ1-2; D remains unclear. The length of the CDR3 is 14 residues. V lost 6 bases to trimming and J lost 5 bases, with 19 bases between them. Looked up from germline, CDR1 is DFQATT and CDR2 is SNEGSKA (reference sequence). The CDR3 region is CSARTSGSGYGYTF. CDR3 DNA sequence: TGCAGTGCAAGGACTAGCGGGAGCGGGTATGGCTACACCTTC.

This clonotype was seen repeatedly, ten times or more. The gene calls are TRBV11-2 and TRBJ1-1; a possible D gene is TRBD1 (5 bases). There are 13 residues in the CDR3. V was cut by 2 bases and J by 3 bases, with 7 bases left in between. Germline loops: CDR1 SGHAT, CDR2 FQNNGV. CDR3: CASSLWGYTEAFF. Written as DNA, the CDR3 is TGTGCCAGCAGCTTATGGGGGTACACTGAAGCTTTCTTT.

This clonotype occurred many times. The chain recombines TRBV13 with TRBJ2-5; the D gene is possibly TRBD2 (6 bases). CDR3 length: 14 amino acids. CDR1 PRHDT and CDR2 FYEKMQ come from the germline V gene (reference sequence). Between the trimmed V and J ends, which lost 5 bases and 1 base, there was a span of 11 bases. CDR3 nucleotide sequence: TGTGCCAGCAGCCTGCGGGGTTTCCAAGAGACCCAGTACTTC. It is translated as CASSLRGFQETQYF.

This clonotype has a count of ten or more. J is TRBJ2-1 and V is TRBV5-4, with a weak D call TRBD2 (5 bases). This CDR3 contains 15 residues. Germline V lookup: CDR1 SGHNT, CDR2 YYREEE (reference sequence). Between the trimmed V and J ends, which lost 0 bases and 2 bases, there was a span of 9 bases. This CDR3 is CASSLDSGTYNEQFF. In DNA, the CDR3 is TGTGCCAGCAGCTTGGACTCGGGAACCTACAATGAGCAGTTCTTC. The full variable domain, its missing parts supplied by reference TRBV5-4 and TRBJ2-1, is ETGVTQSPTHLIKTRGQQVTLRCSSQSGHNTVSWYQQALGQGPQFIFQYYREEENGRGNFPPRFSGLQFPNYSSELNVNALELDDSALYLCASSLDSGTYNEQFFGPGTRLTVL.

This clonotype showed up many times. The V and J genes are TRBV28 and TRBJ1-4, with D hard to call. Per the germline V gene, CDR1 is MDHEN and CDR2 is SYDVKM. V shed 6 bases and J shed 0 bases, with 8 bases lying between them. The CDR3 is 14 amino acids. The CDR3 nucleotides read TGTGCCAGCAGGCACACTTCAACTAATGAAAAACTGTTTTTT. The encoded protein is CASRHTSTNEKLFF.

This clonotype has ten or more counts. The chain combines TRBV4-1 with TRBJ2-5; 14 nucleotides align to TRBD2. Germline CDR1 reads MGHRA; CDR2 reads YSYEKL. This CDR3 region has 17 residues. The V and J ends lost 0 bases and 4 bases, in that order; junction bases with no gene match: 4. The CDR3 reads CASSQDGLAGGIETQYF. Written as DNA, the CDR3 is TGCGCCAGCAGCCAAGACGGACTAGCGGGAGGCATAGAGACCCAGTACTTC.

Remarks on this clonotype: The CDR3 does not end in the conserved phenylalanine or tryptophan, so this is likely a read error. Because the CDR3's place on the DNA is in doubt, the DNA is left out and the CDR3 is given as listed by TCRdb. The chain employs TRBV7-2 and TRBJ2-6. CDR1 is SGHTA, CDR2 FQGNSA, per germline. The CDR3 extends over 8 residues, inclusive of both ends. CDR3 sequence: CASSPLLI.

As to this clonotype: At one end the junction does not follow the germline gene, possibly because of a read error. The J gene is TRBJ1-1, the V gene TRBV7-9; 8 nucleotides align to TRBD1. CDR3 length equals 14 residues. The germline gives CDR1 SEHNR, CDR2 FQNEAQ (reference sequence). CDR3 amino acids: CASSPGQGNTDAFF. In DNA, the CDR3 is TGTGCCAGCAGCCCCGGACAGGGTAACACTGATGCTTTCTTT.

This clonotype was seen repeatedly, ten times or more. The chain employs TRBV7-2 and TRBJ1-5; 9 bases are shared with TRBD1. CDR3 size: 14 residues. The germline CDR1 and CDR2 sequences are SGHTA and FQGNSA. The J segment lost 7 bases and the V segment lost 1 base, leaving 2 bases of the junction unmatched. CDR3 residues: CASSLGQGDQPQHF. The CDR3 bases are TGTGCCAGCAGCTTAGGACAGGGGGACCAGCCCCAGCATTTT. The full variable domain, rest sourced from reference TRBV7-2 and TRBJ1-5, is GAGVSQSPSNKVTEKGKDVELRCDPISGHTALYWYRQSLGQGLEFLIYFQGNSAPDKSGLPSDRFSAERTGGSVSTLTIQRTQQEDSAVYLCASSLGQGDQPQHFGDGTRLSIL.

V and J are TRBV12-3 or TRBV12-4 and TRBJ1-5; the match to TRBD1 covers 7 bases. The CDR3 is 13 amino acids. The ends lost 6 bases at V and 5 bases at J; junction bases unmatched: 4. The CDR3 region is CASSWDSYQPQHF. The CDR3 DNA reads as TGTGCCAGCAGCTGGGACAGTTATCAGCCCCAGCATTTT.

The sample holds many counts of this clonotype. The chain recombines TRBV13 with TRBJ2-2; 7 nucleotides align to TRBD2. Per the germline V gene, CDR1 is PRHDT and CDR2 is FYEKMQ (reference sequence). The CDR3 has 14 amino acids. The ends lost 6 bases at V and 1 base at J; junction bases unmatched: 2. The CDR3 loop reads CASRSGMNTGELFF. CDR3 nucleotides: TGTGCCAGCAGAAGCGGGATGAACACCGGGGAGCTGTTTTTT. The variable domain in full, with the rest retrieved from reference TRBV13 and TRBJ2-2, is AAGVIQSPRHLIKEKRETATLKCYPIPRHDTVYWYQQGPGQDPQFLISFYEKMQSDKGSIPDRFSAQQFSDYHSELNMSSLELGDSALYFCASRSGMNTGELFFGEGSRLTVL.

In its sample, this clonotype is medium-sized. This chain links TRBV24-1 with TRBJ2-1; perhaps TRBD2 as D (6 bases). V lost 3 bases and J lost 6, with 11 bases in between. This CDR3 spans 14 amino acids. The germline gives CDR1 KGHDR, CDR2 SFDVKD. This chain's CDR3 is CATSDSASVNEQFF. CDR3 DNA sequence: TGTGCCACCAGTGATAGTGCTAGCGTCAATGAGCAGTTCTTC.

As for this clonotype: The junction does not match germline at one end; this may be a read error. CDR3 bases: TGTGCCGGCAGTCCTCTCACAGGGGCTTGGGCTGAAGCTTTCTTT. Amino acid sequence: CAGSPLTGAWAEAFF. The chain links TRBV6-5 to TRBJ1-1; 7 nucleotides line up with TRBD1. Looked up from germline, CDR1 is MNHEY and CDR2 is SVGAGI. This CDR3 has 15 amino acids.

The V gene is TRBV6-5, the J gene TRBJ1-5, with TRBD1 matching over 8 bases. V dropped 4 bases and J dropped 6; count of bases not matched to a gene: 5. Germline assignment: CDR1 MNHEY and CDR2 SVGAGI. The length of the CDR3 is 14 residues. The CDR3 is CASSSMDRAQPQHF. The DNA of the CDR3 is TGTGCCAGCAGTTCTATGGACAGGGCTCAGCCCCAGCATTTT.